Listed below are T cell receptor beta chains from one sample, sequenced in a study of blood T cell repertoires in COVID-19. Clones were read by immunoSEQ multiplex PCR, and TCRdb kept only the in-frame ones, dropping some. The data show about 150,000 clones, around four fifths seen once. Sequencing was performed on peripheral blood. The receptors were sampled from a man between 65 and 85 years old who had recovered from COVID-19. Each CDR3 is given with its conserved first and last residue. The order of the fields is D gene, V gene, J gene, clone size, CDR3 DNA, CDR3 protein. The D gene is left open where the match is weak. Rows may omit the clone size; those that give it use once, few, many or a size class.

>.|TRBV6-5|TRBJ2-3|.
TGTGCCAGCAGTAACTTCGGCCCGACAGCTGATACGCAGTATTTT
CASSNFGPTADTQYF
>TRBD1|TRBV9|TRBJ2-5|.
TGTGCCAGTGGGACAGGGGAGGCGCGCGAGACCCAGTACTTC
CASGTGEARETQYF
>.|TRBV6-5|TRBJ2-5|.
TGTGCCAGCATAGAGGGCTACGAGACCCAGTACTTC
CASIEGYETQYF
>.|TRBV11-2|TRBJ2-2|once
TGTGCCAGCAGGGTAGCGGATGGAGGGACCGGGGAGCTGTTTTTT
CASRVADGGTGELFF
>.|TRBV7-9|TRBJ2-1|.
TGTGCCAGCAGCCCCATGGGGAGCTCCTACAATGAGCAGTTCTTC
CASSPMGSSYNEQFF
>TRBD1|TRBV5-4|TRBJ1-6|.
TGTGCCAGCAGCTTCAGGGGGACCGAACAAAATTCACCCCTCCACTTT
CASSFRGTEQNSPLHF
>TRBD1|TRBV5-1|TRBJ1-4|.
TGCGCCAGCAGCCCCGGCGGGACAGGGGTGGTTGAAAAACTGTTTTTT
CASSPGGTGVVEKLFF
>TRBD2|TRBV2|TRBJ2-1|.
TGTGCCAGCAGGGCTAGCGGGATGAATGAGCAGTTCTTC
CASRASGMNEQFF
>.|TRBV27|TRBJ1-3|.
TGTGCCAGCGAACCAGGGCGCTCTGGAAACACCATATATTTT
CASEPGRSGNTIYF
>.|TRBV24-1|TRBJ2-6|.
TGTGCCACCAGTGATTCTAGAAGGGCCAACGTCCTGACTTTC
CATSDSRRANVLTF
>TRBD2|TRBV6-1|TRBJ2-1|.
TGTGCCAGCAGGGGCGTGGGTAGCGGGGACAATGAGCAGTTCTTC
CASRGVGSGDNEQFF
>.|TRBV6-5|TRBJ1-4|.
TGTGCCAGCAGCCGGGACACTGTTAATGAAAAACTGTTTTTT
CASSRDTVNEKLFF
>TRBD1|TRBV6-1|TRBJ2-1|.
TGTGCCAGCAGTGAATGGACAGGGCCCTACAATGAGCAGTTCTTC
CASSEWTGPYNEQFF
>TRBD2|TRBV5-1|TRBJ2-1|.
TGCGCCAGCAGATGGACAGGACAACTAGCGGGTAGCTCCTACAATGAGCAGTTCTTC
CASRWTGQLAGSSYNEQFF
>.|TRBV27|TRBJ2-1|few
TGTGCCAGCGGAACGACACAGTACAATGAGCAGTTCTTC
CASGTTQYNEQFF
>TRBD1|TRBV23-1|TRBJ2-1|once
TGCGCCAGCAGTCTCCTGGGACAGAGCTCCTACAATGAGCAGTTCTTC
CASSLLGQSSYNEQFF
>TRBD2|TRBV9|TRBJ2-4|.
TGTGCCAGCAGCGTAGATGATGGTTTTGGGGCTAGCGGGAGTAGCAGGGCCAAAAACATTCAGTACTTC
CASSVDDGFGASGSSRAKNIQYF
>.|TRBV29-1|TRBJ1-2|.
TGCAGCGTTGCCGGCGGATCGGGGGTTGGGTATGGCTACACCTTC
CSVAGGSGVGYGYTF
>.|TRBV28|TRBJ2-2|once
TGTGCCAGCAGCTCGTGGACTTCAAACACCGGGGAGCTGTTTTTT
CASSSWTSNTGELFF
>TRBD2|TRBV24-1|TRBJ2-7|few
TGTGCCACCAGTGATTCGGGTAAGCGGGAGTCCGAGCAGTACTTC
CATSDSGKRESEQYF
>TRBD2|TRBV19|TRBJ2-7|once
TGTGCCAGTAGTATAGGATCCGGGAGCGGGAGCGAGCAGTACTTC
CASSIGSGSGSEQYF
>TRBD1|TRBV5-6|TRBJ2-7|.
TGTGCCAGCAGCCCGAGGACAGGGGTCGAGCAGTACTTC
CASSPRTGVEQYF
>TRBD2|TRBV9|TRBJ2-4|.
TGTGCCAGCAGCGATACCGGGACTAGCGCGGGAAACATTCAGTACTTC
CASSDTGTSAGNIQYF
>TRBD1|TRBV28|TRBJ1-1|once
TGTGCCAGCAGAAGCGGACAGGGAGCAACTGAAGCTTTCTTT
CASRSGQGATEAFF
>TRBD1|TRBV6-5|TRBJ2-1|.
TGTGCCAGCACCCATAAAACTGACAGGGATGAGCAGTTCTTC
CASTHKTDRDEQFF
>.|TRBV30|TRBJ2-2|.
TGTGCCTGGGACACGGGAGTAACCACCGGGGAGCTGTTTTTT
CAWDTGVTTGELFF
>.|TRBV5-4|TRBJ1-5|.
TGTGCCAGCAGCGTGGACGGTAGCAATCAGCCCCAGCATTTT
CASSVDGSNQPQHF
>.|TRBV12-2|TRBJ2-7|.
.
CASRFGQGIIHEQYF
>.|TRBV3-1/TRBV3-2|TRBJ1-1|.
TGTGCCAGCAGCCAAGTGGGACAGAACACTGAAGCTTTCTTT
CASSQVGQNTEAFF
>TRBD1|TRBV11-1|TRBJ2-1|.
TGTGCCAGCAGCAGACAGGGCCCCAATGAGCAGTTCTTC
CASSRQGPNEQFF
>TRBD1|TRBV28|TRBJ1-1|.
TGTGCCAGCAGTTTAATTGGGACAGGGGTCACTGAAGCTTTCTTT
CASSLIGTGVTEAFF
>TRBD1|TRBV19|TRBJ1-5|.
TGTGCCAGTACTTCGACAGGGGCCGACCTTTATAGCAATCAGCCCCAGCATTTT
CASTSTGADLYSNQPQHF
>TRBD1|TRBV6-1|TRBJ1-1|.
TGTGCCAGCAGTGAAATTGGGACAGGGGGCAACACTGAAGCTTTCTTT
CASSEIGTGGNTEAFF
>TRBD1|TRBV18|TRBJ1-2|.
TGTGCCAGCTCACCGGCCGAGGGGACAGCATACTATGGCTACACCTTC
CASSPAEGTAYYGYTF
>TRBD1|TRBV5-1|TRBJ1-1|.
TGCGCCAGCAGCCTAACGACAGGGGGCCCTGAAGCTTTCTTT
CASSLTTGGPEAFF
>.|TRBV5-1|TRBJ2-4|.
TGCGCCAGCAGCTTGGCCGGGGTACCCAAAAACATTCAGTACTTC
CASSLAGVPKNIQYF
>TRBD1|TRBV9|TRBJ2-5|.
TGTGCCAGCAGCGCCGACAGGGACGCGGAGACCCAGTACTTC
CASSADRDAETQYF
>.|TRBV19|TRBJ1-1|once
TGTGCCAGTAGTATTATGGACTCGTACACTGAAGCTTTCTTT
CASSIMDSYTEAFF
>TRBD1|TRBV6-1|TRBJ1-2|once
TGTGCCAGCAGAAACAGGGGTAACTATGGCTACACCTTC
CASRNRGNYGYTF
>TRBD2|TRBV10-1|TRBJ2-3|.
TGCGCCAGCTCCGGGACTAGCGGGAGCAAGGCAGATACGCAGTATTTT
CASSGTSGSKADTQYF
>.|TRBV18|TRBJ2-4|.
TGTGCCAGCTCACCACCTTCAGGGGTTGACATTCAGTACTTC
CASSPPSGVDIQYF
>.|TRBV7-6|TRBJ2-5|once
TGTGCCAGCAGCCCGTGGACAGGGCGGGGGGAGACCCAGTACTTC
CASSPWTGRGETQYF